The 28 T cell receptor beta chains in this list originate from one sample, sequenced in a study of T-cell reconstitution after alpha-beta-depleted transplantation in children. The TCRbeta library incorporated unique molecular identifiers. TCRdb fed the PCR reads into MiXCR, producing one record per CDR3 protein. The table lists about 260,000 distinct CDR3 sequences, more than 9% of them singletons, with roughly a quarter in the top ten. The specimen comprised peripheral blood, sampled 180 days after TCRalphabeta/CD19-depleted stem cell transplant. Source of these receptors: a male patient aged 2 to 9 who had a stem cell transplant for chronic granulomatous disease, so the T cells may come from the graft donor.

The chain uses TRBV5-6 and TRBJ2-2; no definite D call. This CDR3 region has 16 residues. Trimming took off 0 bases at V and 0 bases at J, with 9 bases between the two ends. Per germline, CDR1 SGHDT and CDR2 YYEEEE. The CDR3 region has the DNA TGTGCCAGCAGCTTGGAAGAAGATTCGAACACCGGGGAGCTGTTTTTT. Its protein is CASSLEEDSNTGELFF.

Of note for this clonotype: A single base separates this from a much larger clone, so it may be a read error. J is TRBJ2-1 and V is TRBV11-2; no reliable D call. Per the germline V gene, CDR1 is SGHAT and CDR2 is FQNNGV. V lost 5 bases, J lost 5 bases, and 7 bases lay in between. CDR3 length: 12 amino acids. In DNA, the CDR3 is TGTGCCAGCAGCCCCTGTGACAATGAGCAGTTCTTC. Translating it yields CASSPCDNEQFF.

This clonotype was detected ten times or more. The chain employs TRBV5-6 and TRBJ2-7, with TRBD2 matching 12 bases. V lost 4 bases to trimming and J lost 5 bases; unmatched junction nucleotides: 7. In germline, CDR1 is SGHDT, CDR2 YYEEEE. This CDR3 region has 15 residues. CDR3 protein: CASSGWTSGIHEQYF. The CDR3 coding sequence is TGTGCCAGCAGCGGATGGACTAGCGGGATCCACGAGCAGTACTTC. The complete variable domain, with remaining parts taken from reference TRBV5-6 and TRBJ2-7, reads DAGVTQSPTHLIKTRGQQVTLRCSPKSGHDTVSWYQQALGQGPQFIFQYYEEEERQRGNFPDRFSGHQFPNYSSELNVNALLLGDSALYLCASSGWTSGIHEQYFGPGTRLTVT.

This clonotype has a count of ten or more. V and J are TRBV30 and TRBJ2-5; 7 bases fit TRBD2. V was pared by 4 bases and J by 1 base, with 0 bases of the junction left unmatched. The germline V gene has CDR1 GTSNPN and CDR2 SVGIG (reference sequence). The CDR3 covers 12 residues. The CDR3 region is CAWTSGQETQYF. The CDR3 DNA follows: TGTGCCTGGACTAGCGGCCAAGAGACCCAGTACTTC.

The sample holds a few counts of this clonotype. The V gene is TRBV6-2 or TRBV6-3, the J gene TRBJ2-1; TRBD2 might be the D (6 bases). V lost 3 bases, J lost 4 bases, and 13 bases lay in between. CDR3 size: 15 residues. Germline V gene lookup returns CDR1 MNHEY and CDR2 SVGEGT. This CDR3 is CASSYLGGAYNEQFF. CDR3 nucleotides: TGTGCCAGCAGTTATTTGGGGGGTGCTTACAATGAGCAGTTCTTC.

Remarks on this clonotype: A read error may produce the germline difference seen at one junction end. The V call is TRBV4-2, the J call TRBJ2-3; D is unresolved. Per the germline V gene, CDR1 is LGHNA and CDR2 is YNFKEQ. This CDR3 spans 15 amino acids. The CDR3 DNA is TGTGCCAGCAGCCAAGAACCCAGGAGCACAGATATGCAGTATTTT. Protein sequence: CASSQEPRSTDMQYF.

This clonotype appeared many times. V usage is TRBV10-3 and J usage is TRBJ2-3, with 8 positions matching TRBD2. From germline, CDR1 is ENHRY and CDR2 SYGVKD. V gave up 3 bases and J gave up 3 bases; unmatched junction bases: 5. The CDR3 contains 15 residues. The CDR3 DNA sequence: TGTGCCATCAGTGATGGCGGCGGGAGGACAGATACGCAGTATTTT. This gives the protein CAISDGGGRTDTQYF.

This clonotype occurred many times. This chain joins TRBV18 and TRBJ2-1; 11 bases line up with TRBD2. Per germline, CDR1 KGHSH and CDR2 LQKENI. CDR3 length: 17 residues. With 4 bases clipped from V and 7 bases from J, the junction kept 12 bases outside the gene matches. The CDR3 sequence is CASSLRLLAGEGNEQFF. The DNA for the CDR3 is TGTGCCAGCTCACTACGTTTACTAGCGGGAGAAGGTAATGAGCAGTTCTTC.

This clonotype was observed many times. The chain couples TRBV20-1 to TRBJ2-7; D is unresolved. V was trimmed by 3 bases and J by 4 bases, leaving 19 bases between them. Looked up from germline, CDR1 is DFQATT and CDR2 is SNEGSKA (reference sequence). This CDR3 comprises 15 residues. As DNA, the CDR3 is TGCAGTGCTAGTGTTGGGTTCGGCCTAGGATACGAGCAGTACTTC. Translating it yields CSASVGFGLGYEQYF.

This clonotype was detected ten times or more. This chain connects TRBV28 to TRBJ2-1; the D gene is possibly TRBD1 (6 bases). The ends were cut back, 2 bases at V and 9 bases at J, with 20 bases in the middle. The CDR3 consists of 16 residues. CDR1 is MDHEN, CDR2 SYDVKM, per germline. The CDR3 spells CASSLDPVQGVSEQFF. CDR3 coding DNA: TGTGCCAGCAGTTTAGACCCCGTACAGGGAGTTAGTGAGCAGTTCTTC.

In its sample, this clonotype was seen many times. The V gene is TRBV5-1, the J gene TRBJ1-2; 7 nucleotides agree with TRBD1. J was trimmed by 2 bases and V by 6 bases; bases with no gene match: 10. Germline CDR1 reads SGHRS; CDR2 reads YFSETQ. This CDR3 has 15 residues. CDR3 region: CASTDRDLYNYGYTF. In DNA form, the CDR3 reads TGCGCCAGCACCGACAGGGACCTTTACAACTATGGCTACACCTTC.

This clonotype was seen only a few times. The gene calls are TRBV15 and TRBJ2-3, with 7 bases matching TRBD2. Looked up from germline, CDR1 is LNHNV and CDR2 is YYDKDF (reference sequence). V shed 0 bases and J 3 bases; nucleotides not matched to a gene: 6. The CDR3 length is 16 residues. The CDR3 DNA reads as TGTGCCACCAGCAGAGATCAAGGCGGGGGTACAGATACGCAGTATTTT. Translation: CATSRDQGGGTDTQYF.

This clonotype turned up a few times. This chain joins TRBV6-5 and TRBJ1-6, with TRBD1 matching over 7 bases. This CDR3 has 16 amino acids. The germline CDR1 and CDR2 sequences are MNHEY and SVGAGI. V shed 0 bases and J 6 bases; nucleotides not matched to a gene: 5. The CDR3 region is CASSYSPGQPNSPLHF. The CDR3, as DNA: TGTGCCAGCAGTTACTCGCCGGGACAGCCTAATTCACCCCTCCACTTT.

This clonotype has at least ten counts. The J gene is TRBJ2-2, the V gene TRBV27; 9 bases line up with TRBD1. Unmatched junction bases numbered 13, after V lost 4 bases and J lost 4 bases. This CDR3 spans 18 amino acids. Per germline, CDR1 MNHEY and CDR2 SMNVEV (reference sequence). CDR3 loop: CASSSPRGTGLGTGELFF. CDR3 DNA sequence: TGTGCCAGCAGTTCACCACGCGGGACAGGGTTAGGCACCGGGGAGCTGTTTTTT.

With regard to this clonotype: A read error may account for a junction end that differs from germline. This chain joins TRBV4-2 and TRBJ2-5; D may correspond to TRBD1 or TRBD2 (6 bases each). CDR1 is LGHNA, CDR2 YNFKEQ, per germline. This CDR3 spans 17 amino acids. The CDR3 nucleotides read TGTGCCAGGAGCCCTGGGGGGCAGGGATGGTACCAAGAGACCCAGTACTTC. Residues: CARSPGGQGWYQETQYF.

At least ten counts were recorded for this clonotype. The chain recombines TRBV5-1 with TRBJ2-3, with a weak D call TRBD2 (5 bases). The V gene's germline CDR1 is SGHRS and CDR2 YFSETQ. The V end was cut by 3 bases, the J end by 0 bases, with 11 bases between. The CDR3 spans 15 residues. DNA for the CDR3: TGCGCCAGCAGCTCAGGAGGAACTAGCACAGATACGCAGTATTTT. Its translation: CASSSGGTSTDTQYF. The full variable domain, rest sourced from reference TRBV5-1 and TRBJ2-3, is KAGVTQTPRYLIKTRGQQVTLSCSPISGHRSVSWYQQTPGQGLQFLFEYFSETQRNKGNFPGRFSGRQFSNSRSEMNVSTLELGDSALYLCASSSGGTSTDTQYFGPGTRLTVL.

The chain links TRBV6-1 to TRBJ1-2, with D possibly TRBD1 on 6 matching bases. Per the germline V gene, CDR1 is MNHNS and CDR2 is SASEGT. CDR3 size: 17 residues. V dropped 8 bases and J dropped 5 bases, with 27 bases sitting between them. The CDR3 DNA sequence: TGTGCCAGCTGTAGGGGGAGGCAGGGCCTAGTTCGGTATGGCTACACCTTC. It encodes CASCRGRQGLVRYGYTF.

In this sample, this clonotype turned up a few times. J is TRBJ1-1 and V is TRBV19, with D perhaps matching TRBD1 (5 bases). Trimming took 0 bases from V and 4 from J, leaving 12 bases between them. Germline loops: CDR1 LNHDA, CDR2 SQIVND (reference sequence). This CDR3 spans 15 amino acids. The CDR3 DNA sequence: TGTGCCAGTAGTATAGAAGCAGGGTTCGGCACTGAAGCTTTCTTT. Translated: CASSIEAGFGTEAFF.

This clonotype was recorded many times. This rearrangement joins TRBV14 to TRBJ2-1; 8 nucleotides line up with TRBD1. The CDR3 is 14 amino acids. V trimming: 5 bases; J trimming: 5 bases; junction bases outside the gene matches: 5. The germline gives CDR1 SGHDN, CDR2 FVKESK. CDR3 in amino acids: CASSFGQGHNEQFF. The CDR3 DNA is TGTGCCAGCAGCTTTGGACAGGGCCACAATGAGCAGTTCTTC.

This clonotype was seen ten or more times. The chain is built from TRBV4-3 and TRBJ2-7; weak D call: TRBD2 (6 bases). The CDR3 spans 15 residues. Germline assignment: CDR1 LGHNA and CDR2 YSLEER. V lost 2 bases and J 4 bases, leaving 15 bases between the germline ends. CDR3 sequence (DNA): TGCGCCAGCAGCCAAAACCACGGGGGTGGGTACGAGCAGTACTTC. Its translation: CASSQNHGGGYEQYF.

This clonotype was detected ten times or more. The chain combines TRBV20-1 with TRBJ2-7; maybe TRBD1 (6 bases). The V gene lost 6 bases and the J gene lost 3 bases, with 18 bases spanning the gap. Germline V gives CDR1 DFQATT, CDR2 SNEGSKA (reference sequence). CDR3 size: 14 residues. This CDR3 is CSAQTAGALYEQYF. The DNA of the CDR3 is TGCAGTGCCCAGACGGCAGGGGCCCTCTACGAGCAGTACTTC.

This clonotype came up many times. The J gene is TRBJ1-6, the V gene TRBV18, with 7 bases fitting TRBD1. Germline V gene sequence: CDR1 KGHSH, CDR2 LQKENI. The CDR3 contains 14 residues. V shed 3 bases and J 5 bases; nucleotides not matched to a gene: 1. CDR3 bases: TGTGCCAGCTCACCTCAGGGGGATAATTCACCCCTCCACTTT. This translates into CASSPQGDNSPLHF.

This clonotype was seen repeatedly, ten times or more. J is TRBJ2-3 and V is TRBV29-1; 8 bases are shared with TRBD1. Germline CDR1 reads SQVTM; CDR2 reads ANQGSEA. This CDR3 contains 14 residues. The V segment lost 7 bases and the J segment 1 base; nucleotides outside the gene matches: 7. Written as DNA, the CDR3 is TGCAGCGGTACACAGGGGGTACGCACAGATACGCAGTATTTT. As protein: CSGTQGVRTDTQYF.

Only a few counts were recorded for this clonotype. The V and J genes are TRBV5-1 and TRBJ2-3; TRBD2 agrees at 12 bases. V gave up 0 bases and J gave up 4 bases; unmatched junction bases: 9. The CDR3 spans 18 residues. Germline values: CDR1 SGHRS, CDR2 YFSETQ. The chain's CDR3 is CASSLASWLAGGADTQYF. In nucleotides, the CDR3 is TGCGCCAGCAGCTTGGCTTCCTGGCTAGCGGGAGGGGCAGATACGCAGTATTTT.

This clonotype was detected ten times or more. The rearrangement joins TRBV12-3 or TRBV12-4 to TRBJ2-3; D is undetermined. Trimming removed 7 bases at V and 1 base at J, with 6 bases between. CDR3 length: 12 amino acids. The CDR3 spells CASNLRTDTQYF. CDR3 DNA: TGTGCCAGCAACCTTCGCACAGATACGCAGTATTTT.

This clonotype appeared many times. The V gene is TRBV11-2, the J gene TRBJ2-1; 10 bases match TRBD2. V gave up 1 base and J gave up 8 bases; unmatched junction bases: 8. This CDR3 comprises 16 residues. Germline CDR1 is SGHAT and CDR2 is FQNNGV. The CDR3 region is CASSLVVLAGVHEQFF. In DNA, the CDR3 is TGTGCCAGCAGCTTAGTGGTTCTAGCGGGAGTACATGAGCAGTTCTTC. Supplemented by reference TRBV11-2 and TRBJ2-1, the full variable domain reads EAGVAQSPRYKIIEKRQSVAFWCNPISGHATLYWYQQILGQGPKLLIQFQNNGVVDDSQLPKDRFSAERLKGVDSTLKIQPAKLEDSAVYLCASSLVVLAGVHEQFFGPGTRLTVL.

In this sample, this clonotype turned up many times. The V call is TRBV20-1, the J call TRBJ1-4; perhaps TRBD1 as D (5 bases). Deletions cut 6 bases from V and 7 bases from J, with 21 bases between. CDR3 length: 15 residues. Germline V gene sequence: CDR1 DFQATT, CDR2 SNEGSKA (reference sequence). The CDR3 region has the DNA TGCAGTGCCACCAAATGGGAACATGGGGGTGAAAAACTGTTTTTT. Its protein is CSATKWEHGGEKLFF.

This clonotype was seen at least ten times. The rearrangement uses TRBV11-2 and TRBJ2-1; a weak D match, TRBD1 (6 bases). Trimming removed 4 bases at V and 0 bases at J, with 10 bases between. This CDR3 has 15 residues. From germline, CDR1 is SGHAT and CDR2 FQNNGV. CDR3 amino acids: CASSYRVSSYNEQFF. The CDR3 nucleotides read TGTGCCAGCAGCTACAGGGTGAGCTCCTACAATGAGCAGTTCTTC.